The text below deals with one TCR beta chain. The entry originates in a study of technical replicates of blood from a handful of donors. Method: immunoSEQ multiplex PCR; TCRdb's copy keeps in-frame clones and lacks some. The sample has fewer than 75,000 clones, 93% seen once; the top ten hold approximately 0.25%. Germline V gene lookup returns CDR1 LNHDA and CDR2 SQIVND (reference sequence). The CDR3 is made up of 16 amino acids. Trimming stripped 5 bases from V and 0 bases from J, with 13 bases between. The sequenced sample was T cells isolated from PBMCs. The receptor was derived from a human donor in good health. The chain couples TRBV19 to TRBJ2-2; no firm D call. CDR3 residues: CASSSLADANTGELFF. The CDR3 DNA is TGTGCCAGTAGTTCTTTAGCAGACGCGAACACCGGGGAGCTGTTTTTT. Using reference TRBV19 and TRBJ2-2 for the parts outside the CDR3, the full variable domain is DGGITQSPKYLFRKEGQNVTLSCEQNLNHDAMYWYRQDPGQGLRLIYYSQIVNDFQKGDIAEGYSVSREKKESFPLTVTSAQKNPTAFYLCASSSLADANTGELFFGEGSRLTVL.